This TCR beta chain was retrieved from a study of blood T cell repertoires in COVID-19. About the research overall: Acute-phase and convalescent COVID-19 samples originated in the United States, Italy and Spain.

The CDR3 runs 15 residues. Germline V gene sequence: CDR1 SGHRS, CDR2 YFSETQ. Trimming at V came to 5 bases and at J to 6 bases, leaving 12 bases not matched to a gene. Measured with immunoSEQ multiplex PCR; TCRdb has only the in-frame clones, and not every one. The table includes 150,000 to 200,000 clones, around 85% detected once. The sequence was collected from a man in his forties who had recovered from COVID-19. The source material was PBMCs or T cells enriched from blood (not recorded which). The chain recombines TRBV5-1 with TRBJ2-7, with 9 bases identical to TRBD1. The CDR3 loop is CASRRSGTGRAEQYF. The CDR3 DNA reads TGCGCCAGCAGGCGGTCCGGGACAGGGAGGGCCGAGCAGTACTTC.